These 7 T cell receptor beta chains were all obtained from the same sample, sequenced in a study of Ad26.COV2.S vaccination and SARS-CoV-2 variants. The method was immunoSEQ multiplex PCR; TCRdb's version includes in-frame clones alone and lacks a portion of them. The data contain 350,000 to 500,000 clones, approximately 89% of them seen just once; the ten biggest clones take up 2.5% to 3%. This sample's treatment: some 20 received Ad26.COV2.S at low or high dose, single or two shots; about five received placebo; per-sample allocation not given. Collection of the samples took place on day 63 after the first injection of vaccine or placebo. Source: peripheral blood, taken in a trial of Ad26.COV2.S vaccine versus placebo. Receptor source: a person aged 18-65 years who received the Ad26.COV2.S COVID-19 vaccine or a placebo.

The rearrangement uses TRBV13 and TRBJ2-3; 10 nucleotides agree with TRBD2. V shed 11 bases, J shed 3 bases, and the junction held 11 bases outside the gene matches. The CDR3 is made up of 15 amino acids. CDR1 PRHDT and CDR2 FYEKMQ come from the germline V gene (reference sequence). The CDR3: CAGSGRALGTDTQYF. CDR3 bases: TGTGCCGGAAGCGGGAGGGCCCTTGGGACAGATACGCAGTATTTT.

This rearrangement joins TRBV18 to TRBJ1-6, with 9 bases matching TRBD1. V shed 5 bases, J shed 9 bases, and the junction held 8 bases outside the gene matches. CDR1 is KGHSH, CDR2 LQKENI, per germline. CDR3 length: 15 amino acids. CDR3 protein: CASSTGQGVTSPLHF. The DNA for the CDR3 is TGTGCCAGCTCAACGGGACAGGGAGTAACTTCACCCCTCCACTTT.

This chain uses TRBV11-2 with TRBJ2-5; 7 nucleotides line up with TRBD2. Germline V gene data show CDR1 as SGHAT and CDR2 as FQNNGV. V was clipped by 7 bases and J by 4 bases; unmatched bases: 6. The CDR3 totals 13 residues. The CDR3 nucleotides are TGTGCCAGCACCCGTAGCGGGTTAGAGACCCAGTACTTC. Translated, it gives CASTRSGLETQYF.

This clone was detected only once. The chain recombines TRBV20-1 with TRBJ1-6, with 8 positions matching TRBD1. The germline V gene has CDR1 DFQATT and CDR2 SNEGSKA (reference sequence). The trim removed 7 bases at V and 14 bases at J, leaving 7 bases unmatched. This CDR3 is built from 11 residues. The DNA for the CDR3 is TGCAGTGTCTCACGACAGGGGACCCTCCACTTT. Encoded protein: CSVSRQGTLHF.

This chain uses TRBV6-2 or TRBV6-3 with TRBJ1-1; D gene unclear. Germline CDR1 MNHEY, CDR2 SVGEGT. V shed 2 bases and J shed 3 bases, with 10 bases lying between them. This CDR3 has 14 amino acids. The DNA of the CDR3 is TGTGCCAGCAGTTACCACGGGAGGGACACTGAAGCTTTCTTT. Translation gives CASSYHGRDTEAFF.

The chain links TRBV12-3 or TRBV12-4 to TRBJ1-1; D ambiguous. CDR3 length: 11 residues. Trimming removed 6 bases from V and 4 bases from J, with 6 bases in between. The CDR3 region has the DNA TGTGCCAGCAGGGAGGTCACTGAAGCTTTCTTT. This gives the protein CASREVTEAFF.

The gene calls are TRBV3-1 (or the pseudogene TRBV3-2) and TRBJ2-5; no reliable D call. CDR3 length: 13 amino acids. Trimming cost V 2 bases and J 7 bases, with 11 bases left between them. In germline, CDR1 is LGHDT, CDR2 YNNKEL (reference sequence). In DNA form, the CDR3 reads TGTGCCAGCAGCCAAAGGCTTCACGGGACCCAGTACTTC. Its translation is CASSQRLHGTQYF.